The clone carrying this TCR beta chain was recorded at least ten times. The data originate from a study of T cells in Graves' hyperthyroidism and ophthalmopathy. CDR1 is SNHLY and CDR2 is FYNNEI in the germline V gene. The CDR3 has 14 amino acids. The trim removed 8 bases at V and 5 bases at J, leaving 8 bases unmatched. Amplification of TCR beta CDR3 regions used RNA as the template. The primer set for the first-round RT-PCR of the TCR CDR3 was HTBI. In TCRdb, the multiplex PCR reads were re-called with MiXCR into one record per CDR3 protein. The table shows 300,000 to 450,000 distinct CDR3 sequences, with 15% to 20% occurring only once. Subjects with ophthalmopathy showed a Clinical Activity Score no lower than 3, a NOSPECS grade no lower than 4, and a duration shorter than 3 months.

What was sequenced was blood. The clonotype originates from a young man with Graves' ophthalmopathy. The chain carries TRBV2 and TRBJ2-7; 11 bases fit TRBD1. For the CDR3, the DNA is TGTGCCAGCCGCGGACAGGGGGCAAGCGACGAGCAGTACTTC. This encodes CASRGQGASDEQYF.